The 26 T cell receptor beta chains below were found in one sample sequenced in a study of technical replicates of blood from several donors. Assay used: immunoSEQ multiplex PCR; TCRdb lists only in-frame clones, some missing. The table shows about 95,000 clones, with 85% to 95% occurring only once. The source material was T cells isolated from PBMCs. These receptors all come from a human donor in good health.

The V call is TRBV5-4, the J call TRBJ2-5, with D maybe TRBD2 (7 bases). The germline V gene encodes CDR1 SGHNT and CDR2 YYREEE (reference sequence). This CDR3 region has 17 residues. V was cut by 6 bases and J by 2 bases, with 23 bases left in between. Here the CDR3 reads CASTIYRGGGPQETQYF. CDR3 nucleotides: TGTGCCAGCACTATTTATAGGGGGGGAGGGCCACAAGAGACCCAGTACTTC.

The CDR3 loop reads CASSLVSRGNTEAFF. The CDR3 DNA sequence: TGTGCCAGCAGCTTAGTATCCAGGGGAAACACTGAAGCTTTCTTT. V and J are TRBV7-2 and TRBJ1-1; D perhaps matches TRBD1 (6 bases). Trimming stripped 1 base from V and 2 bases from J, with 11 bases between. The CDR3 contains 15 residues. Per germline, CDR1 SGHTA and CDR2 FQGNSA.

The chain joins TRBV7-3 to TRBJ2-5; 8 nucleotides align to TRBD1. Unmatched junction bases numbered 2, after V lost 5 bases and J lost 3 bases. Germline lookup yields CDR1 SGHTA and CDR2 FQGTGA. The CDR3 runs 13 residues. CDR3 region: CASSADREETQYF. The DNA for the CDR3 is TGTGCCAGCAGCGCGGACAGGGAAGAGACCCAGTACTTC.

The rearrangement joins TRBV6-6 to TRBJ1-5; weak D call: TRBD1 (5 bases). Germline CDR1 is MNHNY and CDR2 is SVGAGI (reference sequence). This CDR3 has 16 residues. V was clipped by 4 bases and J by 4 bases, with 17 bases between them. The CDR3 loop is CASSSDPDRINQPQHF. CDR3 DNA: TGTGCCAGCAGTTCCGATCCCGACAGAATAAATCAGCCCCAGCATTTT.

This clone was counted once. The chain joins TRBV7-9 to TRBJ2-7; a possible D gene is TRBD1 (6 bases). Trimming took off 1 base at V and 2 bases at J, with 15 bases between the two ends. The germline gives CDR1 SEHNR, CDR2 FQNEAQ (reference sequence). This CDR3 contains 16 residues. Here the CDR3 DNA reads TGTGCCAGCAGCTTAGTGGGGGACACGGGACCCTACGAGCAGTACTTC. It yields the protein CASSLVGDTGPYEQYF.

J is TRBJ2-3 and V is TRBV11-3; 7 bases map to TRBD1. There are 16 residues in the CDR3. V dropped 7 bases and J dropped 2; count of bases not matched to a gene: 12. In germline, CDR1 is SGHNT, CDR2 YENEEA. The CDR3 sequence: CASTKFSGQITDTQYF. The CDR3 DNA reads TGTGCCAGCACGAAATTTTCGGGACAGATCACAGATACGCAGTATTTT.

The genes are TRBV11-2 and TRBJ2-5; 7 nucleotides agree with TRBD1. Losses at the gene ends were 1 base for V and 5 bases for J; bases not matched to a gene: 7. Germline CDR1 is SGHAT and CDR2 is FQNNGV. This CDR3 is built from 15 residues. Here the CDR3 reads CASSLVGTVFETQYF. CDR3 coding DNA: TGTGCCAGCAGCTTAGTAGGGACAGTATTCGAGACCCAGTACTTC.

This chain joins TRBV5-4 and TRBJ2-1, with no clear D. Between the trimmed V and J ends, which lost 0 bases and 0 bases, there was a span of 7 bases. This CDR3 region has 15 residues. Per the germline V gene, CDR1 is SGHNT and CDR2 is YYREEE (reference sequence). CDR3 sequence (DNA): TGTGCCAGCAGCTTGGGTTGGAGCTCCTACAATGAGCAGTTCTTC. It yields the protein CASSLGWSSYNEQFF.

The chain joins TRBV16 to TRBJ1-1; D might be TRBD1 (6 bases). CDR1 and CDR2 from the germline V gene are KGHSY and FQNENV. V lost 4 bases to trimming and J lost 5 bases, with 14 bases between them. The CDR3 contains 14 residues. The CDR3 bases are TGTGCCAGCAGCCCAACTCGCAGGGGAACTGAAGCTTTCTTT. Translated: CASSPTRRGTEAFF.

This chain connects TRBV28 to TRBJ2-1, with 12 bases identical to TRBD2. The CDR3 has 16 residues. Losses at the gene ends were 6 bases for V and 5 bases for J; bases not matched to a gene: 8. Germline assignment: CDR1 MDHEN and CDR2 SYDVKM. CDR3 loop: CASREYGLAGHNEQFF. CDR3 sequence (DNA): TGTGCCAGCAGGGAATACGGACTAGCGGGGCACAATGAGCAGTTCTTC. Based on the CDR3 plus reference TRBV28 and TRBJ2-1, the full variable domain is DVKVTQSSRYLVKRTGEKVFLECVQDMDHENMFWYRQDPGLGLRLIYFSYDVKMKEKGDIPEGYSVSREKKERFSLILESASTNQTSMYLCASREYGLAGHNEQFFGPGTRLTVL.

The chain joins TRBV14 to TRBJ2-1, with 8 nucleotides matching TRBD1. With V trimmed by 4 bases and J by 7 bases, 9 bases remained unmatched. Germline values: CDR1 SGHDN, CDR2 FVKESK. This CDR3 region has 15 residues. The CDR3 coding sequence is TGTGCCAGCAGCCCGAGCAGGGGGCGCTTGAATGAGCAGTTCTTC. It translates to CASSPSRGRLNEQFF.

The CDR3 region has the DNA TGTGCCAGCCGACAAAGCGGGAGGGCCTCGGGGGAGCAGTACTTC. Its protein product is CASRQSGRASGEQYF. V gene TRBV6-5 combines with J gene TRBJ2-7; 10 nucleotides align to TRBD2. V shed 8 bases, J shed 7 bases, and the junction held 14 bases outside the gene matches. Looked up from germline, CDR1 is MNHEY and CDR2 is SVGAGI. There are 15 residues in the CDR3.

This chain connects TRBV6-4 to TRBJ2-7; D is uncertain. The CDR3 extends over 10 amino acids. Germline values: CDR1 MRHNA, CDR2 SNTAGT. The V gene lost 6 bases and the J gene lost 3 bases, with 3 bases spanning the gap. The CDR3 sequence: CASSNYEQYF. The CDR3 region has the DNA TGTGCCAGCAGCAACTACGAGCAGTACTTC.

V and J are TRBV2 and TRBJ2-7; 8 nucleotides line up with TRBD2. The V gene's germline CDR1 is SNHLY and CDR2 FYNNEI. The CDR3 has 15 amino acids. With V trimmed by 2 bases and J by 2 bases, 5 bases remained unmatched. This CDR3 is CASSESSGLTYEQYF. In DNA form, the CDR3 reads TGTGCCAGCAGTGAATCTAGCGGGCTAACCTACGAGCAGTACTTC.

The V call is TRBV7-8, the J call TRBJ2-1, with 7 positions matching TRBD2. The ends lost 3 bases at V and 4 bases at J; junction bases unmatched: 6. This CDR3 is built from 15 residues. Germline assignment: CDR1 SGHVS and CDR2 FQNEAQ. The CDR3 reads CASSFLREAYNEQFF. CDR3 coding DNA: TGTGCCAGCAGCTTTCTCCGGGAGGCATACAATGAGCAGTTCTTC.

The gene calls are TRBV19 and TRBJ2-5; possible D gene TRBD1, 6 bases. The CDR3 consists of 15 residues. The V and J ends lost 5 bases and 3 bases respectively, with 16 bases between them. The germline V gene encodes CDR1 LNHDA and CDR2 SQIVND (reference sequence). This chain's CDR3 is CASSPGGRGKETQYF. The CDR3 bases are TGTGCCAGTAGTCCTGGGGGCCGCGGTAAAGAGACCCAGTACTTC.

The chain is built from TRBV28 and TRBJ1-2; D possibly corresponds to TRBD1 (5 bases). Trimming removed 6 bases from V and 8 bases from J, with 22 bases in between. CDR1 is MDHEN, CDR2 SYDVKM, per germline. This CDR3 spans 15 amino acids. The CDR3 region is CASRFTSGSRGGYTF. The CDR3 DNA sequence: TGTGCCAGCAGGTTTACATCAGGGTCAAGGGGAGGCTACACCTTC.

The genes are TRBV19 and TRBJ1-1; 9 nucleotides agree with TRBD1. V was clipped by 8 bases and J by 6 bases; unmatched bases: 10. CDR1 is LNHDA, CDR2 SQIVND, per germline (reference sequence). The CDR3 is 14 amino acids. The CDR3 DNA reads TGTGCCAGTCTCCCCGGGACAGGGTGGCCTGAAGCTTTCTTT. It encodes CASLPGTGWPEAFF. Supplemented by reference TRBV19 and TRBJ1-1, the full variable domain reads DGGITQSPKYLFRKEGQNVTLSCEQNLNHDAMYWYRQDPGQGLRLIYYSQIVNDFQKGDIAEGYSVSREKKESFPLTVTSAQKNPTAFYLCASLPGTGWPEAFFGQGTRLTVV.

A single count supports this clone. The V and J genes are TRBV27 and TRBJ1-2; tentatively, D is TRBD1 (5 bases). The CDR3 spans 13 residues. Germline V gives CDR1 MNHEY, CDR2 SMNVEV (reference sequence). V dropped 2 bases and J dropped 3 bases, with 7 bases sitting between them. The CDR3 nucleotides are TGTGCCAGCAGTTTAGGCAGGGACTATGGCTACACCTTC. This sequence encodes CASSLGRDYGYTF.

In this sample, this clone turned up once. CDR3 protein: CASSDRPMGTSGRVDEQFF. For the CDR3, the DNA is TGTGCCAGCAGTGATCGTCCTATGGGGACTAGCGGGAGGGTCGATGAGCAGTTCTTC. The chain recombines TRBV6-1 with TRBJ2-1; 16 bases map to TRBD2. The CDR3 contains 19 residues. The ends lost 3 bases at V and 8 bases at J; junction bases unmatched: 13. CDR1 and CDR2 (germline): MNHNS, SASEGT.

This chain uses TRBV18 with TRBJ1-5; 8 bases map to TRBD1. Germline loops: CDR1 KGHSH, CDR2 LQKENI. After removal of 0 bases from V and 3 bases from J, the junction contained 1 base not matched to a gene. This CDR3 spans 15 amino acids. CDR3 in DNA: TGTGCCAGCTCACCACCGGGACAGGACAATCAGCCCCAGCATTTT. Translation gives CASSPPGQDNQPQHF.

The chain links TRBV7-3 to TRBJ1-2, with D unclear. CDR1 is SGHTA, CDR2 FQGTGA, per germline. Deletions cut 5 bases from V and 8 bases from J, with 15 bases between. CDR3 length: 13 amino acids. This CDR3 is CASSPRLPGGYTF. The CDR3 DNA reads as TGTGCCAGCAGCCCTCGACTCCCTGGGGGCTACACCTTC.

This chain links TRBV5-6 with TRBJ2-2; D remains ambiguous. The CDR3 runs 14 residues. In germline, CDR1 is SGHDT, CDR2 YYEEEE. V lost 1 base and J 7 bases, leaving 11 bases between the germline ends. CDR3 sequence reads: CASSLSRSGGELFF. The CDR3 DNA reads TGTGCCAGCAGCTTGTCTAGATCCGGCGGGGAGCTGTTTTTT.

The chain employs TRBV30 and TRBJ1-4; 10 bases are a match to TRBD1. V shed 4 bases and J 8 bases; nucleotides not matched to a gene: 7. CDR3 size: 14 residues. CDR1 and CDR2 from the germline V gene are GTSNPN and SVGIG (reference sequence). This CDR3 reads CAWTRQGAREKLFF. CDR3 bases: TGTGCCTGGACTCGACAGGGGGCACGCGAAAAACTGTTTTTT.

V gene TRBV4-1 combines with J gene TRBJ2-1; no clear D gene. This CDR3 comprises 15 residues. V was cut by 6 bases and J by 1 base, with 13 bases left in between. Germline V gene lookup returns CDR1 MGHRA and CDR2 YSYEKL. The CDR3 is CASRTLADSYNEQFF. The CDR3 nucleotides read TGCGCCAGCAGGACTTTAGCAGATTCCTACAATGAGCAGTTCTTC.

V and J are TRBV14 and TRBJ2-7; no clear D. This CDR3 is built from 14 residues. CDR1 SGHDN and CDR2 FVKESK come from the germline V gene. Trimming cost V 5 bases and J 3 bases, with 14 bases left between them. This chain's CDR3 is CASSFKDIYYEQYF. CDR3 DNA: TGTGCCAGCAGCTTCAAAGACATCTACTACGAGCAGTACTTC.